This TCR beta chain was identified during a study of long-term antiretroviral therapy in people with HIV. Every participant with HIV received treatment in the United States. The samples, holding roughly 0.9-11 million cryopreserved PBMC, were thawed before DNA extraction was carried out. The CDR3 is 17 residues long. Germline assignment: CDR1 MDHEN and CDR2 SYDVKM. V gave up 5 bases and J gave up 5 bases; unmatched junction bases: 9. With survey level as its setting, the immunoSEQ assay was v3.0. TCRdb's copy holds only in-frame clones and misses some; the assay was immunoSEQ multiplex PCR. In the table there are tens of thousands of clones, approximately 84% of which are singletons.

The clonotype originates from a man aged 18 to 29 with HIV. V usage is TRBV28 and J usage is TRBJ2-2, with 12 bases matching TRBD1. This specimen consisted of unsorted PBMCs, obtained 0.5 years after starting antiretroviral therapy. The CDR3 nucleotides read TGTGCCAGCAGTGCATCCGGGACAGGGGGCTTAACCGGGGAGCTGTTTTTT. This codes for CASSASGTGGLTGELFF. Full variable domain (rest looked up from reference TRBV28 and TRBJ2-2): DVKVTQSSRYLVKRTGEKVFLECVQDMDHENMFWYRQDPGLGLRLIYFSYDVKMKEKGDIPEGYSVSREKKERFSLILESASTNQTSMYLCASSASGTGGLTGELFFGEGSRLTVL.